The present TCR beta chain was sequenced within a study of OX40 agonist ivuxolimab in advanced cancers. The overall study: Age averaged around 60 years (range about 23 to 80), and about 86% were male. Overall study findings and caveats: In the 0.1 to 3.0 mg/kg range, CD4+ and CD8+ blood T cells had expanded clonally by week 6. No determination was made of the antigen specificity of the expanded peripheral T cells. Partial responders dosed at 0.1-3.0 mg/kg displayed clonal expansion ranking among the lowest.

Generated by immunoSEQ multiplex PCR, the TCRdb table keeps only in-frame clones and is missing some. Of tens of thousands of clones listed, roughly 90% are singletons. Germline V CDR1 and CDR2: WSHSY, SAAADI. The CDR3 has 14 residues. The ends were cut back, 3 bases at V and 4 bases at J, with 12 bases in the middle. This clone was observed a few times. The antigen is undetermined. The sequence came from an adult with an advanced solid tumor such as melanoma, head and neck, liver or kidney cancer. The sequences come from CD4+ or CD8+ T cells sorted from blood, collected in a trial of the OX40 agonist ivuxolimab. V is TRBV10-2 and J is TRBJ1-1; possible D gene TRBD1, 5 bases. The CDR3 coding sequence is TGCGCCAGCAGTGAATCGGCGGGGGGCACTGAAGCTTTCTTT. It specifies CASSESAGGTEAFF.